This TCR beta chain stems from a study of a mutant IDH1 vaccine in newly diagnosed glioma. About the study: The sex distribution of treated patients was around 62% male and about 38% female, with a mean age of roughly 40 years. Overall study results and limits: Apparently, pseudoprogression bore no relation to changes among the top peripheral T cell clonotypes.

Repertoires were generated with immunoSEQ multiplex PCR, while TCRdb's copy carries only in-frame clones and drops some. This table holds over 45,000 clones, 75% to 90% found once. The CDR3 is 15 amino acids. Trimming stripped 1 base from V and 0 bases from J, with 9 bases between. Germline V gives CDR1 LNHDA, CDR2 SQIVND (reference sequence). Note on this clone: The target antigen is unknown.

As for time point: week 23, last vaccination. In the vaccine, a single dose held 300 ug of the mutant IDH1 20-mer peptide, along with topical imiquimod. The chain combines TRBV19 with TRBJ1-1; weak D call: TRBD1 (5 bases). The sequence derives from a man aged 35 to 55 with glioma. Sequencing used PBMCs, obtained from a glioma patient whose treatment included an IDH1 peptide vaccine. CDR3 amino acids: CASSIVGTVNTEAFF. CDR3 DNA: TGTGCCAGTAGTATAGTGGGGACGGTGAACACTGAAGCTTTCTTT.